Given below is one T cell receptor (beta chain) in context. This clone was seen only a few times. Its cognate antigen has yet to be identified. It has no much larger one-base neighbor in the sample; base qualities were not kept. Using the deep immunoSEQ assay, TCR CDR3 regions were amplified from genomic DNA by multiplex PCR. Genomic DNA extracted from each cell subset was distributed evenly over all wells of several immunoSEQ 96-well plates, and each plate served as one replicate. For sorted subsets, each replicate PCR was loaded with about 200 ng genomic DNA, equivalent to 30,000 or so T cell genomes. The purified libraries were quantified using a Qubit 3.0 fluorometer, sized with a Bioanalyzer 2100, and then quantified again using the KAPA Library Quantification kit. Each immunoSEQ 96-well plate was sequenced on its own single-read 150-cycle Illumina NextSeq 550 flow cell. In the authors' own workflow: Because the immunoSEQ output held only junctional sequences and lacked quality scores, the filtering could not match the filtering applied to full-length reads. To assign V/J genes and CDR3, sequences were annotated using PyIR, a Python wrapper for IgBLAST v1.9, with IMGT germline references. Reads were filtered out if the reads had weak V/J assignments (E-value above 1e-6), no CDR3, stop codons, out-of-frame junctions, or ambiguous translated residues. V3J clonotypes were defined as sequences sharing the same inferred V gene, J gene, and CDR3 amino acid sequence. To compute the percentage overlap between repertoires, the number of shared unique clonotypes was divided by the size of the smaller repertoire. RTK rarefaction, the Chao1 estimator, and Recon v2.1 estimates of unobserved clonotypes were used to assess repertoire richness. For all TCRbeta clonotypes obtained by the gDNA method from a few donors, generation probabilities were computed with OLGA. TCRdb limited this immuneACCESS table to in-frame rearrangements with V and J called. A share of clones is missing; checked studies link under half to unresolved V genes, and the rest is unexplained. The DNA was the basis for D and trimming; V, J and clone size are from that table. The sample table contains hundreds of thousands of clones; only one count was recorded for roughly 73% of them. The ten largest clones add up to roughly 1.9% of the sample.

The source of the sample is a study of shared clonotypes between healthy human individuals (TCRdb year 2020). About the investigation overall: The cohort included three men and a couple of women between 18 and 49 years of age. To estimate repertoire size and how much clonotypes are shared between individuals, the study performed deep sequencing of blood TCR repertoires from a few healthy adults. Per donor, leukapheresis produced somewhere between about 0.9 and 9.5 billion PBMCs. Different laboratories and diverse techniques were used to prepare libraries and sequence TCR repertoires, to increase sequencing depth and limit assay-specific biases. For each donor, CD4 naive and CD4 memory were each given three plates, CD8 naive was given two plates, and CD8 memory was given one plate.

Overall study outcomes, separate from this receptor: Pairwise subsampling indicated that sequencing depth was expected to affect the degree of clonotype sharing among donors. The small number of donors limited the genetic and exposure-history diversity represented. Rarefaction of sorted-subset datasets indicated incomplete sequencing despite the large sequencing depth. Estimated clonotype richness was generally larger for naive than for memory subsets. Higher generation probabilities were observed for clonotypes shared by all four sorted-subset donors than for non-shared clonotypes. Only blood was sampled, and tissue TCR repertoires likely differ from those in blood. Sharing across a few donors was observed for about 5% of naive CD4, about 3.2% of naive CD8, 2% to 2.5% of memory CD4, and approximately 0.41% of memory CD8 clonotypes.

Donors were healthy HIV-negative adults with no recently reported acute infections or vaccinations. Every donor was a Caucasian adult residing in Nashville, Tennessee, USA. CD4+ T cells were enriched through magnetic negative selection, after which naive cells were positively selected on CD45RA and the remaining negative fraction served as the memory subset. Blood was obtained by leukapheresis, after which PBMCs were separated by Ficoll-Histopaque density gradient centrifugation and cryopreserved in liquid nitrogen vapor phase. Purity and quantity of every magnetically sorted T cell population were checked by analytical flow cytometry. Genomic DNA was isolated from every sorted fraction and measured by UV absorbance on a Nanodrop 2000c. From its cysteine to its phenylalanine, the CDR3 spans 13 amino acids. The read is trimmed to its CDR3 DNA, 39 bases read in frame from base 1. The junction shows trimming of 3 bases on V and 7 bases on J, and the gene matches do not reach 3 bases of it. CDR1 MGHDK and CDR2 SYGVNS were looked up in the germline V gene.

The sequence derives from a woman in her 30s in good health. The chain employs TRBV25-1 and TRBJ2-1, with TRBD2 identical over 7 junction bases. Input material: memory CD4+ T cells sorted from blood. In light of the paper, this sample's cell subset or site label describes: CD45RA-negative fraction. The DNA reads as follows: TGTGCCAGCAGTGATCCCGGGGGGAATGAGCAGTTCTTC. This is translated as CASSDPGGNEQFF.